Shown below are 8 T cell receptor beta chains from a single sample sequenced in a study of CD8+ T cells in alopecia areata. As to treatment: oral pan-JAK inhibitor, 5-10 mg twice daily. Extraction and reverse transcription of RNA yielded cDNA as the sequencing template. Sequencing was performed with immunoSEQ multiplex PCR; in TCRdb, only in-frame clones are kept and a portion is missing. This table has 200,000 to 250,000 clones, around 66% appearing once. Sequenced here: CD4+ T cells sorted from blood, sampled at week 4, from a patient treated with tofacitinib. These receptors originate from a human donor with alopecia areata.

The count of this clone is one. This chain uses TRBV11-2 with TRBJ2-4, with D maybe TRBD2 (5 bases). V shed 2 bases and J shed 4 bases, with 18 bases lying between them. The CDR3 spans 17 residues. Per the germline V gene, CDR1 is SGHAT and CDR2 is FQNNGV. In nucleotides, the CDR3 is TGTGCCAGCAGCTTAAACGACGGCGGGCTAGCAAAAAACATTCAGTACTTC. Amino acid sequence: CASSLNDGGLAKNIQYF.

This clone came up once. The rearrangement links TRBV11-1 to TRBJ1-2, with TRBD1 as a possible D gene (5 bases). The germline gives CDR1 SGHAT, CDR2 FQDESV (reference sequence). The CDR3 has 16 residues. Trimming left V 5 bases short and J 4 bases short, with 20 bases between. The CDR3, as DNA: TGTGCCAGCAGCCCACTTCAGGGAACCCTCCTCTATGGCTACACCTTC. It is translated as CASSPLQGTLLYGYTF.

The V and J genes are TRBV11-3 and TRBJ1-2, with D possibly being TRBD1 (5 bases). The CDR3 loop spans 12 amino acids. The V gene's germline CDR1 is SGHNT and CDR2 YENEEA. The ends were cut back, 0 bases at V and 6 bases at J, with 5 bases in the middle. CDR3 bases: TGTGCCAGCAGCTTAGAAGGGGATGGCTACACCTTC. This encodes CASSLEGDGYTF.

V and J are TRBV7-2 and TRBJ1-2; D is perhaps TRBD1 (6 bases). Germline V gene data show CDR1 as SGHTA and CDR2 as FQGNSA. This CDR3 is built from 17 residues. V was trimmed by 5 bases and J by 5 bases, leaving 24 bases between them. CDR3 sequence reads: CASSPRPGTIGTYGYTF. The CDR3 nucleotides read TGTGCCAGCAGCCCGCGGCCAGGGACGATCGGGACATATGGCTACACCTTC.

On this clone: This sample also contains other DNA sequences that code for the same CDR3. The J gene is TRBJ1-5, the V gene TRBV2; no clear D. V was cut by 5 bases and J by 3 bases, with 11 bases left in between. The CDR3 consists of 14 residues. CDR1 is SNHLY and CDR2 is FYNNEI in the germline V gene. CDR3 sequence reads: CASSRSQNNQPQHF. In DNA, the CDR3 is TGTGCCAGCAGTCGGAGCCAGAACAATCAGCCCCAGCATTTT.

This chain's CDR3 is CASSRQGSEKLFF. The CDR3 DNA follows: TGTGCCAGTAGCCGACAGGGGAGTGAAAAACTGTTTTTT. The rearrangement uses TRBV19 and TRBJ1-4; 8 positions agree with TRBD1. The CDR3 is made up of 13 amino acids. Germline loops: CDR1 LNHDA, CDR2 SQIVND (reference sequence). With V trimmed by 6 bases and J by 7 bases, 4 bases remained unmatched.

The V call is TRBV7-2, the J call TRBJ2-4; 9 nucleotides line up with TRBD2. Germline V gene data show CDR1 as SGHTA and CDR2 as FQGNSA. V trimming: 2 bases; J trimming: 0 bases; junction bases outside the gene matches: 11. This CDR3 spans 19 amino acids. Here the CDR3 reads CASSLRLAEEPLAKNIQYF. The CDR3, as DNA: TGTGCCAGCAGCTTACGACTAGCGGAGGAACCACTAGCCAAAAACATTCAGTACTTC.

The CDR3 sequence is CASSLSVGGFQNQPQHF. For the CDR3, the DNA is TGTGCCAGCAGCCTATCGGTAGGCGGATTTCAAAATCAGCCCCAGCATTTT. The chain uses TRBV7-8 and TRBJ1-5, with unresolved D. Germline V gene sequence: CDR1 SGHVS, CDR2 FQNEAQ. Trimming took 5 bases from V and 4 from J, leaving 21 bases between them. The CDR3 is 17 amino acids.